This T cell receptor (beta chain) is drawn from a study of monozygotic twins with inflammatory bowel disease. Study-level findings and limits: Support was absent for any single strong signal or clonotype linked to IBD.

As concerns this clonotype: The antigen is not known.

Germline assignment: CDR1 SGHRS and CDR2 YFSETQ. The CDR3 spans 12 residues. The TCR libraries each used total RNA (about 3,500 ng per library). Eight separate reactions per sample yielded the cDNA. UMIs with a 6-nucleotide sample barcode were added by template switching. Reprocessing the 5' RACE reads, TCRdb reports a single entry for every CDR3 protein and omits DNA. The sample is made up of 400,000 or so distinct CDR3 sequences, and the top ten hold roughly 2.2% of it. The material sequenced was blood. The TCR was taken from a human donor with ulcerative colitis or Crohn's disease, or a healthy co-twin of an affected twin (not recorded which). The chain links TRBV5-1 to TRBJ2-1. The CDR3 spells CASSLEAPEQFF.